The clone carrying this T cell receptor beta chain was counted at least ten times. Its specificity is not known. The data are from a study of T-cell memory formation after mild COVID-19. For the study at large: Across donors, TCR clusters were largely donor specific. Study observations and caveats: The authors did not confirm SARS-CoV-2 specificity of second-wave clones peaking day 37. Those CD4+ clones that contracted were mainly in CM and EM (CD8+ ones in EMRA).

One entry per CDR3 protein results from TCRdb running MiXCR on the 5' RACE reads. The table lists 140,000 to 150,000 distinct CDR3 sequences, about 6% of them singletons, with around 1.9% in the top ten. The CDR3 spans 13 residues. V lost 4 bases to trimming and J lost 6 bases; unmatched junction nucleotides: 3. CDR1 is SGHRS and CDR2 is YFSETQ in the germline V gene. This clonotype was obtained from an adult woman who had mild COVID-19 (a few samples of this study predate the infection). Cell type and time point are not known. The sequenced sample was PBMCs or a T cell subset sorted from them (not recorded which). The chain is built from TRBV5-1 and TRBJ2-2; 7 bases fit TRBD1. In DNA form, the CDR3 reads TGCGCCAGCAGCGCGCAGGGGGCCGGGGAGCTGTTTTTT. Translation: CASSAQGAGELFF.